The 16 T cell receptor beta chains below were found in one sample sequenced in a study of T cell repertoires in cytomegalovirus infection. Via MiXCR, TCRdb re-called the reads, giving one row per CDR3 protein. The table includes about 310,000 distinct CDR3 sequences, around 25% detected once. The antigens of these receptors remain unknown. This specimen was cultured PBMCs, taken from culture after CMV antigen stimulation. The source is a human donor in good health (CMV status not recorded). Some clones in this sample may be carry-over from other donors' samples.

This clonotype was detected a few times. The chain combines TRBV6-2 or TRBV6-3 with TRBJ2-7; D ambiguous. The CDR3 has 10 amino acids. Trimming cost V 9 bases and J 3 bases, with 6 bases left between them. The germline V gene has CDR1 MNHEY and CDR2 SVGEGT. For the CDR3, the DNA is TGTGCCAGTTCCGACTACGAGCAGTACTTC. Protein sequence: CASSDYEQYF.

This chain connects TRBV7-2 to TRBJ2-2, with D possibly TRBD2 on 7 matching bases. V lost 8 bases to trimming and J lost 5 bases, with 21 bases between them. CDR3 size: 16 residues. The germline V gene has CDR1 SGHTA and CDR2 FQGNSA. For the CDR3, the DNA is TGTGCCAGCGCCCCAAGAGGGGGAGGGTGGACCGGGGAGCTGTTTTTT. Its protein product is CASAPRGGGWTGELFF.

This clonotype was seen at least ten times. V gene TRBV7-8 combines with J gene TRBJ1-3; D not certain. This CDR3 region has 14 residues. CDR1 is SGHVS, CDR2 FQNEAQ, per germline. The V and J ends lost 5 bases and 0 bases respectively, with 8 bases between them. CDR3 coding DNA: TGTGCCAGCAGCGCCCGTAACTCTGGAAACACCATATATTTT. Translating gives CASSARNSGNTIYF. Based on the CDR3 plus reference TRBV7-8 and TRBJ1-3, the full variable domain is GAGVSQSPRYKVAKRGQDVALRCDPISGHVSLFWYQQALGQGPEFLTYFQNEAQLDKSGLPSDRFFAERPEGSVSTLKIQRTQQEDSAVYLCASSARNSGNTIYFGEGSWLTVV.

CDR3 in amino acids: CASSPSGQGAKGYGYTF. CDR3 DNA: TGTGCCAGCAGTCCATCGGGACAGGGGGCGAAGGGCTATGGCTACACCTTC. This chain uses TRBV6-2 or TRBV6-3 with TRBJ1-2, with 12 bases aligning to TRBD1. The trim removed 5 bases at V and 4 bases at J, leaving 11 bases unmatched. This CDR3 region has 17 residues. CDR1 is MNHEY and CDR2 is SVGEGT in the germline V gene.

This clonotype came up many times. The chain is built from TRBV7-2 and TRBJ2-5, with D possibly called TRBD1 or TRBD2 (5 bases each). V was pared by 5 bases and J by 6 bases, with 22 bases between. Per the germline V gene, CDR1 is SGHTA and CDR2 is FQGNSA. This CDR3 has 16 residues. CDR3 region: CASSAPGGGRIKTQYF. The CDR3 region has the DNA TGTGCCAGCAGCGCCCCTGGGGGTGGGAGAATAAAGACCCAGTACTTC.

The chain has TRBV12-3 or TRBV12-4 and TRBJ2-1; perhaps TRBD2 as D (6 bases). This CDR3 region has 15 residues. Trimming took off 3 bases at V and 3 bases at J, with 12 bases between the two ends. CDR3 sequence: CASSLGLAFYNEQFF. The CDR3 nucleotides read TGTGCCAGCAGTTTGGGGCTAGCGTTCTACAATGAGCAGTTCTTC.

As for this clonotype: A much larger clone lies a single base off, so this may be a read error. This rearrangement joins TRBV7-2 to TRBJ2-3, with D maybe TRBD2 (6 bases). Germline CDR1 and CDR2: SGHTA and FQGNSA. The CDR3 is made up of 14 amino acids. V was pared by 5 bases and J by 4 bases, with 13 bases between. The CDR3 nucleotides read TGTGCCAGCAGCACGGGGGAACACGCAGATACGCAGTATTTT. Amino acids: CASSTGEHADTQYF. Using reference TRBV7-2 and TRBJ2-3 for the parts outside the CDR3, the full variable domain is GAGVSQSPSNKVTEKGKDVELRCDPISGHTALYWYRQSLGQGLEFLIYFQGNSAPDKSGLPSDRFSAERTGGSVSTLTIQRTQQEDSAVYLCASSTGEHADTQYFGPGTRLTVL.

V usage is TRBV4-1 and J usage is TRBJ2-1; 10 bases match TRBD2. With V trimmed by 2 bases and J by 5 bases, 12 bases remained unmatched. Germline CDR1 is MGHRA and CDR2 is YSYEKL. The length of the CDR3 is 18 residues. For the CDR3, the DNA is TGCGCCAGCAGCCAAATTGACCTAGGTCTAGCGGGAGACAATGAGCAGTTCTTC. It is translated as CASSQIDLGLAGDNEQFF.

V gene TRBV20-1 combines with J gene TRBJ2-3, with D unresolved. The V gene lost 4 bases and the J gene lost 0 bases, with 2 bases spanning the gap. The CDR3 runs to 11 residues. CDR1 DFQATT and CDR2 SNEGSKA come from the germline V gene (reference sequence). In nucleotides, the CDR3 is TGCAGTGCTACCAGCACAGATACGCAGTATTTT. It yields the protein CSATSTDTQYF.

The table lists this clonotype with many counts. The V gene is TRBV7-2, the J gene TRBJ1-6; D might be TRBD1 (5 bases). Trimming removed 2 bases from V and 14 bases from J, with 19 bases in between. The CDR3 runs 15 residues. Per the germline V gene, CDR1 is SGHTA and CDR2 is FQGNSA. In DNA, the CDR3 is TGTGCCAGCAGCTTATCCGGGACCAGAATTGTGGCCCTCCACTTT. This translates into CASSLSGTRIVALHF.

This clonotype has just a few counts. CDR3 DNA: TGTGCCAGCAGCTTGGCTAGCGGGAGGGACAATGAGCAGTTCTTC. It encodes CASSLASGRDNEQFF. The genes are TRBV7-9 and TRBJ2-1; 12 bases line up with TRBD2. Germline assignment: CDR1 SEHNR and CDR2 FQNEAQ (reference sequence). V shed 3 bases, J shed 5 bases, and the junction held 2 bases outside the gene matches. This CDR3 comprises 15 residues.

The rearrangement joins TRBV7-6 to TRBJ2-3; D remains unclear. Trimming stripped 1 base from V and 2 bases from J, with 10 bases between. There are 15 residues in the CDR3. Germline lookup yields CDR1 SGHVS and CDR2 FNYEAQ. Written as DNA, the CDR3 is TGTGCCAGCAGCTTAGTTCACGGTTCCACAGATACGCAGTATTTT. It yields the protein CASSLVHGSTDTQYF. Using reference TRBV7-6 and TRBJ2-3 for the parts outside the CDR3, the full variable domain is GAGVSQSPRYKVTKRGQDVALRCDPISGHVSLYWYRQALGQGPEFLTYFNYEAQQDKSGLPNDRFSAERPEGSISTLTIQRTEQRDSAMYRCASSLVHGSTDTQYFGPGTRLTVL.

This clonotype was observed a handful of times. The chain links TRBV7-9 to TRBJ1-1; D possibly corresponds to TRBD1 (6 bases). There are 15 residues in the CDR3. Germline lookup yields CDR1 SEHNR and CDR2 FQNEAQ (reference sequence). The V and J ends lost 0 bases and 11 bases respectively, with 19 bases between them. CDR3 amino acids: CASSLAWREGDVAFF. Here the CDR3 DNA reads TGTGCCAGCAGCTTAGCGTGGAGGGAGGGGGACGTTGCTTTCTTT. Using reference TRBV7-9 and TRBJ1-1 for the parts outside the CDR3, the full variable domain is DTGVSQNPRHKITKRGQNVTFRCDPISEHNRLYWYRQTLGQGPEFLTYFQNEAQLEKSRLLSDRFSAERPKGSFSTLEIQRTEQGDSAMYLCASSLAWREGDVAFFGQGTRLTVV.

V is TRBV29-1 and J is TRBJ2-7; 9 nucleotides align to TRBD1. From germline, CDR1 is SQVTM and CDR2 ANQGSEA. V was pared by 6 bases and J by 7 bases, with 4 bases of the junction left unmatched. The CDR3 has 11 amino acids. CDR3 nucleotide sequence: TGCAGCGTGGGGACAGGGAATGAGCAGTACGTC. Protein product: CSVGTGNEQYV.

The chain employs TRBV10-3 and TRBJ2-3; TRBD2 might be the D (6 bases). Deletions cut 9 bases from V and 0 bases from J, with 10 bases between. This CDR3 region has 13 residues. Germline CDR1 ENHRY, CDR2 SYGVKD. The DNA for the CDR3 is TGTGCCATACAAGCGGGCAGCACAGATACGCAGTATTTT. This encodes CAIQAGSTDTQYF.

The chain combines TRBV7-8 with TRBJ2-5, with TRBD1 as a possible D gene (6 bases). V was cut by 4 bases and J by 7 bases, with 16 bases left in between. The germline V gene has CDR1 SGHVS and CDR2 FQNEAQ. The CDR3 is 14 amino acids. The CDR3 reads CASSSRQVLGTQYF. The CDR3 nucleotides read TGTGCCAGCAGCTCCAGACAGGTTCTTGGGACCCAGTACTTC.